Below are 17 T cell receptor beta chains sequenced from a single sample in a study of CD8 T cells in ankylosing spondylitis. TCRdb processed the 5' RACE reads anew with MiXCR; each CDR3 protein has one entry. The sample consists of about 160,000 distinct CDR3 sequences, 9.8% of them appearing once. Sequenced sample: blood, either unsorted or a sorted T cell fraction (not recorded which). These receptors were obtained from a female donor with ankylosing spondylitis or in good health (not recorded which).

This clonotype has ten or more counts. V is TRBV9 and J is TRBJ2-7, with D maybe TRBD2 (5 bases). V lost 0 bases, J lost 6 bases, and 13 bases lay in between. Germline values: CDR1 SGDLS, CDR2 YYNGEE. The CDR3 covers 14 residues. As DNA, the CDR3 is TGTGCCAGCAGCGTAGATCTGGGAAGCGGCGAGCAGTACTTC. Translation: CASSVDLGSGEQYF.

This clonotype showed up many times. The chain combines TRBV4-3 with TRBJ1-1; D is perhaps TRBD1 (6 bases). Looked up from germline, CDR1 is LGHNA and CDR2 is YSLEER. The CDR3 is made up of 17 amino acids. V was cut by 3 bases and J by 2 bases, with 19 bases left in between. The DNA for the CDR3 is TGCGCCAGCAGCCAGCTTCTGGGAACAGGGACAAACACTGAAGCTTTCTTT. It translates to CASSQLLGTGTNTEAFF.

This clonotype was detected many times. The V gene is TRBV20-1, the J gene TRBJ2-1; D gene uncertain. Trimming stripped 6 bases from V and 5 bases from J, with 8 bases between. Germline V gene data show CDR1 as DFQATT and CDR2 as SNEGSKA (reference sequence). This CDR3 is 11 amino acids long. The CDR3 sequence is CSASFDNEQFF. The CDR3 coding sequence is TGCAGTGCCAGCTTCGACAATGAGCAGTTCTTC.

This clonotype has a handful of counts. The J gene is TRBJ2-3, the V gene TRBV9, with unresolved D. CDR3 length equals 13 residues. CDR1 and CDR2 (germline): SGDLS, YYNGEE. With 0 bases removed from V and 6 bases from J, the gap between germline ends came to 8 bases. CDR3 coding DNA: TGTGCCAGCAGCGTAGTCTCCAGGGATACGCAGTATTTT. Translating gives CASSVVSRDTQYF.

The CDR3, as DNA: TGTGCCAGCAGTTTATCGCCCGTACCAGATACGCAGTATTTT. Translated, it gives CASSLSPVPDTQYF. The rearrangement links TRBV27 to TRBJ2-3; D is unclear. CDR1 and CDR2 from the germline V gene are MNHEY and SMNVEV (reference sequence). CDR3 length equals 14 residues. Trimming removed 0 bases at V and 4 bases at J, with 8 bases between.

This clonotype was seen a few times. The chain uses TRBV10-3 and TRBJ2-2; 8 positions agree with TRBD2. Germline trimming cut 6 bases from V and 4 bases from J; bases unmatched to any gene: 1. The CDR3 has 13 residues. Germline CDR1 reads ENHRY; CDR2 reads SYGVKD. The CDR3 nucleotides read TGTGCCATCAGCGGGGGGGGCACCGGGGAGCTGTTTTTT. Translation gives CAISGGGTGELFF.

The chain has TRBV7-6 and TRBJ2-1; maybe TRBD2 (5 bases). Trimming shortened V by 2 bases and J by 4 bases, and 18 bases separated the two germline ends. CDR3 length: 17 residues. CDR1 and CDR2 from the germline V gene are SGHVS and FNYEAQ. The CDR3 nucleotides are TGTGCCAGCAGCTTATATCAGCGGCGTTTGAGGTACAATGAGCAGTTCTTC. Its translation is CASSLYQRRLRYNEQFF.

V and J are TRBV27 and TRBJ2-7; 10 bases map to TRBD2. The V and J ends lost 3 bases and 4 bases, in that order; junction bases with no gene match: 6. Germline V lookup: CDR1 MNHEY, CDR2 SMNVEV (reference sequence). The CDR3 covers 15 residues. CDR3 sequence (DNA): TGTGCCAGCAGTTTGAGCGGGAGGGCCGGATACGAGCAGTACTTC. This codes for CASSLSGRAGYEQYF.

The chain links TRBV19 to TRBJ1-1; a possible D gene is TRBD1 (5 bases). V lost 5 bases to trimming and J lost 3 bases, with 13 bases between them. CDR3 length: 14 amino acids. Germline CDR1 is LNHDA and CDR2 is SQIVND (reference sequence). CDR3 bases: TGTGCCAGTAGTCACGCGGACACCGACACTGAAGCTTTCTTT. Protein sequence: CASSHADTDTEAFF.

This clonotype was found a few times. The chain links TRBV6-1 to TRBJ2-3; 7 bases agree with TRBD2. CDR1 and CDR2 (germline): MNHNS, SASEGT. This CDR3 has 16 residues. V trimming: 4 bases; J trimming: 1 base; junction bases outside the gene matches: 8. Here the CDR3 reads CASSARERWGTDTQYF. The CDR3 DNA sequence: TGTGCCAGCAGTGCGCGGGAGCGGTGGGGCACAGATACGCAGTATTTT.

There are a few counts of this clonotype. This sequence joins TRBV10-2 and TRBJ2-1, with no clear D. With 2 bases removed from V and 0 bases from J, the gap between germline ends came to 11 bases. The CDR3 runs to 16 residues. CDR1 is WSHSY, CDR2 SAAADI, per germline. CDR3 DNA: TGCGCCAGCAGTGAGCCTGCGGTGGTCTCCTACAATGAGCAGTTCTTC. Translating gives CASSEPAVVSYNEQFF.

In its sample, this clonotype was seen many times. V gene TRBV6-5 combines with J gene TRBJ2-1; possibly TRBD1 or TRBD2 for D (5 bases each). This CDR3 spans 14 amino acids. V was cut by 0 bases and J by 8 bases, with 11 bases left in between. The V gene's germline CDR1 is MNHEY and CDR2 SVGAGI. CDR3 in DNA: TGTGCCAGCAGTTACTCGGGGGTTCGGGATGAGCAGTTCTTC. It codes for CASSYSGVRDEQFF.

The chain is built from TRBV9 and TRBJ2-3; TRBD1 matches at 7 bases. The V gene end was trimmed by 4 bases and the J gene end by 5 bases; junction bases not matched to a gene: 7. Germline V gene lookup returns CDR1 SGDLS and CDR2 YYNGEE. This CDR3 is built from 14 residues. In DNA, the CDR3 is TGTGCCAGCAGCTCCAACGACAGGGAAGATACGCAGTATTTT. It translates to CASSSNDREDTQYF.

This clonotype has ten or more counts. The J gene is TRBJ1-2, the V gene TRBV19, with 9 bases that match TRBD1. Germline V gene lookup returns CDR1 LNHDA and CDR2 SQIVND (reference sequence). V shed 5 bases, J shed 1 base, and the junction held 11 bases outside the gene matches. This CDR3 has 17 residues. CDR3 coding DNA: TGTGCCAGTAGTCGATCTCGACAGGGGGGCTTTAACTATGGCTACACCTTC. Encoded protein: CASSRSRQGGFNYGYTF.

This chain connects TRBV30 to TRBJ2-2, with TRBD1 identical over 8 bases. V was pared by 6 bases and J by 6 bases, with 9 bases of the junction left unmatched. The length of the CDR3 is 14 residues. The germline V gene has CDR1 GTSNPN and CDR2 SVGIG (reference sequence). The CDR3 region is CACPGQGSPGELFF. The CDR3 DNA is TGTGCCTGCCCCGGACAGGGCTCACCCGGGGAGCTGTTTTTT.

This clonotype was detected ten times or more. The chain is built from TRBV5-1 and TRBJ1-1, with a weak D call TRBD1 (5 bases). V lost 2 bases to trimming and J lost 2 bases, with 16 bases between them. CDR3 length: 16 amino acids. The germline gives CDR1 SGHRS, CDR2 YFSETQ. This CDR3 is CASSLGFGGANTEAFF. CDR3 DNA sequence: TGCGCCAGCAGCTTAGGATTCGGGGGAGCAAACACTGAAGCTTTCTTT.

DNA for the CDR3: TGTGCCAGCAGTTATTTTGCCACTGAAGCTTTCTTT. The encoded protein is CASSYFATEAFF. The genes are TRBV6-2 or TRBV6-3 and TRBJ1-1, with unresolved D. Trimming stripped 3 bases from V and 4 bases from J, with 6 bases between. CDR3 length equals 12 residues. Germline CDR1 and CDR2: MNHEY and SVGEGT.